These 32 T cell receptor beta chains came from one sample sequenced in a study of monozygotic twins with inflammatory bowel disease. TCRdb derives one entry per CDR3 protein from the 5' RACE reads, leaving out DNA. The sample's table shows 300,000 to 450,000 distinct CDR3 sequences. Sequencing was carried out using blood. Every receptor here comes from a human donor with ulcerative colitis or Crohn's disease, or a healthy co-twin of an affected twin (not recorded which).

The rearrangement uses TRBV3-1 and TRBJ2-2; the TRBD2 assignment by TCRdb is unverifiable without DNA. In germline, CDR1 is LGHDT, CDR2 YNNKEL (reference sequence). This CDR3 is built from 17 residues. This CDR3 reads CASRRLGGAGNTGELFF.

The V and J genes are TRBV29-1 and TRBJ1-1; the D call from TCRdb, TRBD1, cannot be confirmed without DNA. The CDR3 loop spans 15 amino acids. The germline V gene has CDR1 SQVTM and CDR2 ANQGSEA. The CDR3 sequence is CSAGQGWGMNTEAFF.

The V and J genes are TRBV19 and TRBJ1-2. This CDR3 contains 13 residues. CDR1 is LNHDA and CDR2 is SQIVND in the germline V gene (reference sequence). CDR3 loop: CASSIRINYGYTF.

The rearrangement joins TRBV20-1 to TRBJ1-5; the D call from TCRdb, TRBD1, cannot be confirmed without DNA. CDR1 is DFQATT, CDR2 SNEGSKA, per germline (reference sequence). The CDR3 contains 17 residues. CDR3 amino acids: CSAGLGQDLMGNQPQHF.

The J gene is TRBJ2-7, the V gene TRBV27. This CDR3 region has 13 residues. The germline V gene encodes CDR1 MNHEY and CDR2 SMNVEV (reference sequence). The CDR3 sequence: CASSYSLSYEQYF.

The genes are TRBV27 and TRBJ1-4; TCRdb's D gene call, TRBD1, goes unchecked for lack of DNA. The V gene's germline CDR1 is MNHEY and CDR2 SMNVEV (reference sequence). The CDR3 extends over 14 amino acids. This CDR3 reads CASSLQGAGKKLFF.

The chain uses TRBV11-1 and TRBJ2-1; TCRdb names TRBD1, which stays unverified in the absence of DNA. CDR1 and CDR2 from the germline V gene are SGHAT and FQDESV (reference sequence). The CDR3 is 15 amino acids. CDR3 in amino acids: CASGQGESSYNEQFF.

The rearrangement links TRBV5-1 to TRBJ2-7; TCRdb names TRBD2, which stays unverified in the absence of DNA. Germline V gene lookup returns CDR1 SGHRS and CDR2 YFSETQ. This CDR3 is built from 16 residues. The CDR3 sequence is CASSYYGTSATYEQYF.

The chain has TRBV12-3 or TRBV12-4 and TRBJ2-3. This CDR3 spans 13 amino acids. This CDR3 reads CASSLVLADTQYF.

The chain joins TRBV3-1 to TRBJ1-2. The germline V gene has CDR1 LGHDT and CDR2 YNNKEL (reference sequence). This CDR3 contains 16 residues. CDR3 region: CASSPKGSAHNYGYTF.

This chain's CDR3 is CASSQRDSGTSEAFF. The chain recombines TRBV4-3 with TRBJ1-1. This CDR3 spans 15 amino acids. CDR1 LGHNA and CDR2 YSLEER come from the germline V gene.

The chain has TRBV18 and TRBJ2-7; TCRdb picks TRBD1, but there is no DNA to check that call. CDR3 length: 16 amino acids. CDR1 is KGHSH, CDR2 LQKENI, per germline. CDR3 sequence: CASSPEVPGALGEQYF.

The chain joins TRBV5-1 to TRBJ2-7; TCRdb reports TRBD1, a call that lacks DNA to check it against. The CDR3 extends over 15 amino acids. Per germline, CDR1 SGHRS and CDR2 YFSETQ. CDR3 loop: CASSLVTGVGYEQYF.

The chain couples TRBV11-1 to TRBJ1-1; TCRdb's D call, TRBD1, is unchecked because there is no DNA. The CDR3 sequence is 16 residues long. CDR1 and CDR2 (germline): SGHAT, FQDESV (reference sequence). The CDR3 loop reads CASSLAWQGLNTEAFF.

This sequence joins TRBV12-5 and TRBJ2-6. The CDR3 runs to 13 residues. Germline assignment: CDR1 LGHNT and CDR2 FRNRAP. CDR3 region: CASTDSGANVLTF. Looking up the rest from reference TRBV12-5 and TRBJ2-6 gives the full variable domain: DARVTQTPRHKVTEMGQEVTMRCQPILGHNTVFWYRQTMMQGLELLAYFRNRAPLDDSGMPKDRFSAEMPDATLATLKIQPSEPRDSAVYFCASTDSGANVLTFGAGSRLTVL.

The chain uses TRBV6-2 or TRBV6-3 and TRBJ2-1; TCRdb picks TRBD2, but there is no DNA to check that call. The CDR3 sequence is 17 residues long. Germline CDR1 MNHEY, CDR2 SVGEGT. The CDR3 spells CASSYGLTSGGSNEQFF.

The V gene is TRBV27, the J gene TRBJ2-5; with no DNA, the TCRdb D assignment of TRBD1 cannot be verified. The CDR3 runs 15 residues. Germline V gene lookup returns CDR1 MNHEY and CDR2 SMNVEV (reference sequence). The CDR3 region is CASSLVGGVGETQYF.

The rearrangement joins TRBV20-1 to TRBJ1-2. Germline V gene data show CDR1 as DFQATT and CDR2 as SNEGSKA (reference sequence). This CDR3 region has 12 residues. CDR3: CSAQELTYGYTF.

The rearrangement joins TRBV20-1 to TRBJ2-3; TCRdb reports TRBD2, a call that lacks DNA to check it against. The length of the CDR3 is 14 residues. Per germline, CDR1 DFQATT and CDR2 SNEGSKA (reference sequence). The CDR3 loop reads CSAPSGGGTDTQYF.

The chain couples TRBV12-3 or TRBV12-4 to TRBJ2-5; the TRBD1 assignment by TCRdb is unverifiable without DNA. The CDR3 has 16 residues. The CDR3 spells CASSLVPGQGGETQYF.

The chain uses TRBV6-1 and TRBJ1-1; TCRdb returns TRBD1, unconfirmable since there is no DNA. The germline V gene has CDR1 MNHNS and CDR2 SASEGT. The CDR3 spans 13 residues. This chain's CDR3 is CASRKGSGTKAFF.

The V call is TRBV28, the J call TRBJ1-5; TCRdb's D call, TRBD1, is unchecked because there is no DNA. CDR1 is MDHEN, CDR2 SYDVKM, per germline. The CDR3 sequence is 16 residues long. The CDR3 protein is CASMSTTGQANQPQHF. Complete variable domain (other parts from reference TRBV28 and TRBJ1-5): DVKVTQSSRYLVKRTGEKVFLECVQDMDHENMFWYRQDPGLGLRLIYFSYDVKMKEKGDIPEGYSVSREKKERFSLILESASTNQTSMYLCASMSTTGQANQPQHFGDGTRLSIL.

V usage is TRBV6-1 and J usage is TRBJ2-3; TCRdb calls TRBD2, which cannot be checked without DNA. The CDR3 length is 15 residues. In germline, CDR1 is MNHNS, CDR2 SASEGT. This chain's CDR3 is CASGFLAGARDTQYF.

The chain carries TRBV20-1 and TRBJ1-6; TCRdb picks TRBD1, but there is no DNA to check that call. The germline CDR1 and CDR2 sequences are DFQATT and SNEGSKA (reference sequence). The CDR3 totals 13 residues. The CDR3 here is CSATQGNNSPLHF.

The rearrangement joins TRBV4-3 to TRBJ2-3; the TCRdb D gene call, TRBD1, has no DNA to confirm it. This CDR3 spans 17 amino acids. Germline lookup yields CDR1 LGHNA and CDR2 YSLEER. The CDR3 here is CASSQSGTGEWADTQYF.

J is TRBJ2-7 and V is TRBV4-3; TCRdb picks TRBD2, but there is no DNA to check that call. The CDR3 consists of 15 residues. Per germline, CDR1 LGHNA and CDR2 YSLEER. CDR3 loop: CASSQRGGAINEQYF.

CDR3 sequence: CASSFGVIPYEQYF. The V and J genes are TRBV5-1 and TRBJ2-7. Germline V gene lookup returns CDR1 SGHRS and CDR2 YFSETQ. The CDR3 loop spans 14 amino acids.

The chain carries TRBV5-1 and TRBJ2-3; the TCRdb call, TRBD1, lacks DNA for checking. Germline CDR1 reads SGHRS; CDR2 reads YFSETQ. The CDR3 length is 13 residues. This CDR3 reads CASSDGATDTQYF.

The V and J genes are TRBV15 and TRBJ2-7; TCRdb's assignment of TRBD2 cannot be checked, as there is no DNA. Per the germline V gene, CDR1 is LNHNV and CDR2 is YYDKDF (reference sequence). This CDR3 region has 15 residues. The CDR3 loop is CATSRAGAGISEQYF.

The CDR3 is CATSRDSRGAFF. The chain joins TRBV15 to TRBJ1-1; with no DNA, the TCRdb D assignment of TRBD1 cannot be verified. CDR3 length: 12 residues. CDR1 and CDR2 from the germline V gene are LNHNV and YYDKDF (reference sequence).

The chain carries TRBV11-1 and TRBJ2-7; TCRdb's D gene call, TRBD1, goes unchecked for lack of DNA. The CDR3 has 15 residues. Germline assignment: CDR1 SGHAT and CDR2 FQDESV (reference sequence). CDR3 sequence reads: CASSHPGGSSYEQYF.

V is TRBV5-6 and J is TRBJ2-1; TCRdb indicates TRBD2, and absent DNA this call remains unverified. Germline CDR1 SGHDT, CDR2 YYEEEE. The CDR3 sequence is 14 residues long. CDR3 in amino acids: CASSRLAGLNEQFF. The full variable domain, with the rest looked up from reference TRBV5-6 and TRBJ2-1, is DAGVTQSPTHLIKTRGQQVTLRCSPKSGHDTVSWYQQALGQGPQFIFQYYEEEERQRGNFPDRFSGHQFPNYSSELNVNALLLGDSALYLCASSRLAGLNEQFFGPGTRLTVL.